Sequencing of this TCR beta chain was carried out in a study of shared clonotypes between healthy human individuals. For the study at large: Plates per donor: three CD4 naive, three CD4 memory, two CD8 naive, one CD8 memory. Findings and caveats of the study: Across subsets, estimated richness was generally greater for naive than for memory populations.

Selected positively for CCR7 and CD45RO-negative, naive CD8 cells excluded terminally differentiated effector memory CD45RA+ cells. On this clone: The antigen is undetermined.

V was pared by 9 bases and J by 1 base, with 14 bases between. The germline V gene has CDR1 MNHEY and CDR2 SMNVEV (reference sequence). The CDR3 is 14 residues long. Generated by immunoSEQ multiplex PCR, the TCRdb table keeps only in-frame clones and is missing some. Of hundreds of thousands of clones in the sample, around 90% are singletons; the top ten hold more than 20%. The sample taken for sequencing was naive CD8+ T cells sorted from blood. The receptor was derived from a man in his thirties or forties in good health. The chain combines TRBV27 with TRBJ2-3; D possibly corresponds to TRBD2 (6 bases). The CDR3 sequence is CASRRASGTDTQYF. The CDR3 nucleotides are TGTGCCAGTCGCCGGGCTAGCGGCACAGATACGCAGTATTTT.